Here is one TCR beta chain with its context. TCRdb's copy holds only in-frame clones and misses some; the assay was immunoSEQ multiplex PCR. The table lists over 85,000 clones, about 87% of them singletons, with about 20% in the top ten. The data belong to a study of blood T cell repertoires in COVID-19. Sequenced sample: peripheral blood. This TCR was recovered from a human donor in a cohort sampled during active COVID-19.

CDR3 DNA: TGTGCCAGCAGCTTTGGCCAATCCTCATCTTACGAGCAGTACTTC. Its translation is CASSFGQSSSYEQYF. The chain carries TRBV5-6 and TRBJ2-7; D is unresolved. The CDR3 length is 15 residues. CDR1 is SGHDT, CDR2 YYEEEE, per germline. V was shortened by 2 bases and J by 4 bases, with 16 bases between the two germline ends.